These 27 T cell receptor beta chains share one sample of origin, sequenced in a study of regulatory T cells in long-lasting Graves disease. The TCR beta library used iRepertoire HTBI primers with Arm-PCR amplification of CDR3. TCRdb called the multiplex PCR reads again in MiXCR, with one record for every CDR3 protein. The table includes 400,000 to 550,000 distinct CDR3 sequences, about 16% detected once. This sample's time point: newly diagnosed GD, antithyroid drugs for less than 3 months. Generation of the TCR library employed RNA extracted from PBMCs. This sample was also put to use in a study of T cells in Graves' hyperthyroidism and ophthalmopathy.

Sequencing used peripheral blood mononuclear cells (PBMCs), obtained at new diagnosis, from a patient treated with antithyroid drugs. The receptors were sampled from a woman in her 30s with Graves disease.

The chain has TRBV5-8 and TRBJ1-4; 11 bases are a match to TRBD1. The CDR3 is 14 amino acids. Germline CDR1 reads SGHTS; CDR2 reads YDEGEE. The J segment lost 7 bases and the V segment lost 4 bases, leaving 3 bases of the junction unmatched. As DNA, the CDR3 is TGTGCCAGCAGCAAGGGACAGGGGGGTGAAAAACTGTTTTTT. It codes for CASSKGQGGEKLFF.

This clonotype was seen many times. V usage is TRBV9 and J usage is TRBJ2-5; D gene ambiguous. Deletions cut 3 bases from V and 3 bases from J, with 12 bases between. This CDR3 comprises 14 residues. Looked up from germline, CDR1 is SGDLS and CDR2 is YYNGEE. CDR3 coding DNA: TGTGCCAGCAGCGGAGGTTTGGTGGAAGAGACCCAGTACTTC. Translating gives CASSGGLVEETQYF.

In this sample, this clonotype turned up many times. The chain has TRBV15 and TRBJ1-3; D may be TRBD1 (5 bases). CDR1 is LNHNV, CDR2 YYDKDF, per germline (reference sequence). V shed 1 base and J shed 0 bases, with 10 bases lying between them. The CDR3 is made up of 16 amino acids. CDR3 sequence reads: CATSRVGTVSGNTIYF. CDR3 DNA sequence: TGTGCCACCAGCAGAGTGGGGACGGTCTCTGGAAACACCATATATTTT.

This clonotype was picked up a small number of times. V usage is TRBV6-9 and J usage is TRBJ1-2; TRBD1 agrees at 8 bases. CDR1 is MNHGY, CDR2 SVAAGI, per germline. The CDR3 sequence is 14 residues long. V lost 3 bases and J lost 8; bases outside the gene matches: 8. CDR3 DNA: TGTGCCAGCAGTTACAGGAGTGCAGGGGGCGGCTACACCTTC. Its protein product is CASSYRSAGGGYTF.

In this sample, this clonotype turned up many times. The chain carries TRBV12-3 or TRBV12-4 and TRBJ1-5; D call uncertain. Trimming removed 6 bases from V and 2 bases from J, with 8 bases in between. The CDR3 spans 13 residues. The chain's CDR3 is CASSPIGNQPQHF. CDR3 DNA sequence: TGTGCCAGCAGCCCTATTGGCAATCAGCCCCAGCATTTT.

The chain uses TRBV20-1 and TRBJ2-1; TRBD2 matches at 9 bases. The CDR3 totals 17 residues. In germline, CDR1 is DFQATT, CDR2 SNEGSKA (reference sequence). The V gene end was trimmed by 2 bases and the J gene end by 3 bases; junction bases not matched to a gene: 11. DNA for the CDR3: TGCAGTGCTAGACCGGCGCGGGGGGGGCAGGGCTACAATGAGCAGTTCTTC. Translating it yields CSARPARGGQGYNEQFF.

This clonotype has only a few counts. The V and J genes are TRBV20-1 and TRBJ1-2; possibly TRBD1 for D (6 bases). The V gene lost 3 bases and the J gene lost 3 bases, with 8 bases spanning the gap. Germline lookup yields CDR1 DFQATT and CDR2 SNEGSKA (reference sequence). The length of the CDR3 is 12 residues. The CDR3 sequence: CSARDRYYGYTF. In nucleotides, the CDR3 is TGCAGTGCTAGGGACAGATACTATGGCTACACCTTC.

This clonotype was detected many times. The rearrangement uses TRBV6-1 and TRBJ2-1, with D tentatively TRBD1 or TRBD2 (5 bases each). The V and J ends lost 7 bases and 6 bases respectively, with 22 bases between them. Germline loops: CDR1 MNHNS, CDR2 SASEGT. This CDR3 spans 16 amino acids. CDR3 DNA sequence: TGTGCCAGCACCTTACGTGGCAGGGAGTTAGGCAATGAGCAGTTCTTC. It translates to CASTLRGRELGNEQFF.

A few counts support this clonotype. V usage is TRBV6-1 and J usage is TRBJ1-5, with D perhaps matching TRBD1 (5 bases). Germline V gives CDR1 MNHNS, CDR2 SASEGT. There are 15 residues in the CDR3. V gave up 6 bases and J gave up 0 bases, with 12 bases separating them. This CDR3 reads CASSFGGNSNQPQHF. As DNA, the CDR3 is TGTGCCAGCAGCTTCGGGGGGAATAGCAATCAGCCCCAGCATTTT.

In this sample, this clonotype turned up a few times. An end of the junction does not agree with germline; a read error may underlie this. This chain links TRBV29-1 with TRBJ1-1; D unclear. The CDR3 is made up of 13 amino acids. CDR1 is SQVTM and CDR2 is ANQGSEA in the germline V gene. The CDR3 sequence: CSVEAIEGTEALF. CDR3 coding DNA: TGCAGCGTTGAAGCAATTGAGGGTACTGAAGCTCTCTTT.

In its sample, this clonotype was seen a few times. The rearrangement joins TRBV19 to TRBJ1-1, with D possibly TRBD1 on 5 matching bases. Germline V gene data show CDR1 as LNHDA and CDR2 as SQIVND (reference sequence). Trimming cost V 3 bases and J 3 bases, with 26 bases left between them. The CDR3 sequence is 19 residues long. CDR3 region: CASSISRGELPALYTEAFF. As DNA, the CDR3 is TGTGCCAGTAGTATTAGTCGGGGGGAACTCCCAGCCTTGTACACTGAAGCTTTCTTT.

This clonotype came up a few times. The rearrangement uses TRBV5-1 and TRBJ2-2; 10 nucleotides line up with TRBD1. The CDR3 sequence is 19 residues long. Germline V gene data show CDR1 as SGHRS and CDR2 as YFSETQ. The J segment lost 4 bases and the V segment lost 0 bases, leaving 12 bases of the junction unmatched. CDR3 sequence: CASSLAGQGRTTLTGELFF. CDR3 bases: TGCGCCAGCAGCTTGGCGGGACAGGGGAGAACGACTCTCACCGGGGAGCTGTTTTTT.

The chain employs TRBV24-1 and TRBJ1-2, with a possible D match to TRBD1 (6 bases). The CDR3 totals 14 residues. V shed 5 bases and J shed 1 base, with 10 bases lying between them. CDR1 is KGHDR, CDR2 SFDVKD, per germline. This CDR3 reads CATSGQGFNYGYTF. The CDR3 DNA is TGTGCCACCAGTGGTCAGGGGTTTAACTATGGCTACACCTTC.

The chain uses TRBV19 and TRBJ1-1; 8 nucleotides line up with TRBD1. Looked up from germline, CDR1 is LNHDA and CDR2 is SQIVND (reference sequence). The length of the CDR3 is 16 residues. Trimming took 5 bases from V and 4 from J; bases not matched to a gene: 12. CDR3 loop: CASSLPRQGPGTEAFF. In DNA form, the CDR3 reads TGTGCCAGTAGTCTACCTAGACAGGGGCCGGGCACTGAAGCTTTCTTT.

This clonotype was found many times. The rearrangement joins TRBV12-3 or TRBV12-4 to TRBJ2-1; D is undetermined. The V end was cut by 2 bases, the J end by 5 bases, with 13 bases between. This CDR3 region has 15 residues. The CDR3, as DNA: TGTGCCAGCAGTTTACTTCGTACGCCCAACAATGAGCAGTTCTTC. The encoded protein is CASSLLRTPNNEQFF.

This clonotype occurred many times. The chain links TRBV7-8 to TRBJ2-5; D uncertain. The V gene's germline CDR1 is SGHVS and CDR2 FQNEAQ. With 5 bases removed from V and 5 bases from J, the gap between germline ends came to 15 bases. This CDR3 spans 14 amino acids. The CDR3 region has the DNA TGTGCCAGCAGCCCCCGATTGGGTATGGAGACCCAGTACTTC. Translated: CASSPRLGMETQYF.

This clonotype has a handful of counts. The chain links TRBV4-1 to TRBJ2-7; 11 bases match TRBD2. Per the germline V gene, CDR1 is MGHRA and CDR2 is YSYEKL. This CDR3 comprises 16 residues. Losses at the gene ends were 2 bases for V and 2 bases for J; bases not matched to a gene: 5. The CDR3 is CASSQSTSGRTYEQYF. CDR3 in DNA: TGCGCCAGCAGCCAATCCACTAGCGGGAGAACCTACGAGCAGTACTTC.

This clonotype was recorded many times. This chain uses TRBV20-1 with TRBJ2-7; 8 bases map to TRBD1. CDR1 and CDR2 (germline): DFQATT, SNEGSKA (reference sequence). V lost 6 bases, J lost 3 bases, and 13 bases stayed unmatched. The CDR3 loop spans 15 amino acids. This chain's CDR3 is CSAGELDRGFYEQYF. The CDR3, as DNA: TGCAGTGCCGGAGAGCTCGACAGGGGATTCTACGAGCAGTACTTC.

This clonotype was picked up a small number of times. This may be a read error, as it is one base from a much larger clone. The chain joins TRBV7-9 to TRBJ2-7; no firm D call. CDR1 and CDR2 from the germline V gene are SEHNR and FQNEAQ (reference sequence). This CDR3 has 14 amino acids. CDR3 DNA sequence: TGTGCCAACAGCTTATTAGGTCAGAACGGGGAGCAGTACTTC. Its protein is CANSLLGQNGEQYF.

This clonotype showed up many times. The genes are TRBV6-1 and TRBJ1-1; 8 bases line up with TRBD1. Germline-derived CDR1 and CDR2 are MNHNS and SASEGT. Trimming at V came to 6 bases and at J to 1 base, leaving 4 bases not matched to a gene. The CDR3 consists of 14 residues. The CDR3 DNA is TGTGCCAGCAGATGGACAGGGACGAACACTGAAGCTTTCTTT. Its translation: CASRWTGTNTEAFF.

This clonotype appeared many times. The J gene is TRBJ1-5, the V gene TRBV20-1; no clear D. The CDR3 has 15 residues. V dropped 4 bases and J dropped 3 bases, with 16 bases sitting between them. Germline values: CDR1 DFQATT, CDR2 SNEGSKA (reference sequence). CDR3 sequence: CSAMRSGVSNQPQHF. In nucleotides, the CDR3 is TGCAGTGCTATGCGTAGTGGGGTTTCCAATCAGCCCCAGCATTTT.

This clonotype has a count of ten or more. The CDR3 region has the DNA TGCAGTGCTCAGCCGGCTAGCGGGAGGTCAAATGAGCAGTTCTTC. It codes for CSAQPASGRSNEQFF. This chain links TRBV20-1 with TRBJ2-1; 11 bases match TRBD2. The germline CDR1 and CDR2 sequences are DFQATT and SNEGSKA (reference sequence). CDR3 length: 15 amino acids. J lost 7 bases, V lost 5 bases, and 10 bases had no gene match.

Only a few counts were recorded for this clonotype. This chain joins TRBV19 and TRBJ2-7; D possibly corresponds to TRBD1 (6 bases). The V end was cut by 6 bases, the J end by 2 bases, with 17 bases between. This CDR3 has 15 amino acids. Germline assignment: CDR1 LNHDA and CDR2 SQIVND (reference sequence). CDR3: CASRSNREPAYEQYF. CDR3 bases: TGTGCCAGTAGGAGTAACAGGGAGCCCGCCTACGAGCAGTACTTC.

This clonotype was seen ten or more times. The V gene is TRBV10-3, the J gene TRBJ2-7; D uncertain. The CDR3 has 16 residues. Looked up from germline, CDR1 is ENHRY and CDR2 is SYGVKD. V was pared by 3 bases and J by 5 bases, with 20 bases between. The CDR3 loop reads CAISEPPATIEDEQYF. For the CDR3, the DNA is TGTGCCATCAGTGAACCCCCCGCGACCATAGAGGACGAGCAGTACTTC.

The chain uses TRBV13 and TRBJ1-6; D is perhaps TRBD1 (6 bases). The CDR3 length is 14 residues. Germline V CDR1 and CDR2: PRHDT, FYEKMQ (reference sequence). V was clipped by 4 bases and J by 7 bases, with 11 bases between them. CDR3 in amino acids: CASSWTAENSPLHF. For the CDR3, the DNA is TGTGCCAGCAGCTGGACAGCTGAGAATTCACCCCTCCACTTT.

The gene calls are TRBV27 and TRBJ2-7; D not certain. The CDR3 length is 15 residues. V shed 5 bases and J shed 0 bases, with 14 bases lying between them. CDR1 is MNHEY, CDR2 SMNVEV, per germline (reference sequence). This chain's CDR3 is CASSGPLKSSYEQYF. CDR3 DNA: TGTGCCAGCAGTGGACCCCTGAAAAGCTCCTACGAGCAGTACTTC.

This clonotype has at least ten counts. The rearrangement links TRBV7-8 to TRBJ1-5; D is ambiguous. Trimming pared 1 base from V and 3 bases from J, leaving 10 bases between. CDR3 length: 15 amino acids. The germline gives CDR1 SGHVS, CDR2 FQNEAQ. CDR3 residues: CASSLGDTDNQPQHF. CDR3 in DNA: TGTGCCAGCAGCTTAGGAGACACAGACAATCAGCCCCAGCATTTT.